These 6 T cell receptor beta chains came from one sample sequenced in a study of blood T cells in healthy people across ages. It was with a sample-barcoded 5' primer and a J-beta primer mix that a second PCR of roughly 7 to 12 cycles was run. TCRdb itself ran the 5' RACE reads through MiXCR, one entry per CDR3 protein. Among about 1,500,000 distinct CDR3 sequences, 25% to 30% were seen once, and the ten largest hold about 8%. Sample: blood. These receptors all come from a woman aged 25 to 39 in good health.

This chain joins TRBV6-2 or TRBV6-3 and TRBJ1-1, with D uncertain. This CDR3 spans 15 amino acids. Trimming removed 7 bases at V and 4 bases at J, with 19 bases between. The germline V gene has CDR1 MNHEY and CDR2 SVGEGT. The CDR3 DNA follows: TGTGCCAGCAACATCGGGCCCACGGTGTTCACTGAAGCTTTCTTT. It specifies CASNIGPTVFTEAFF.

The CDR3 region has the DNA TGTGCCAGCAGGCGACTAGCGGGGGTGCCCGGGAGGTCCTACGAGCAGTACTTC. It is translated as CASRRLAGVPGRSYEQYF. This chain uses TRBV2 with TRBJ2-7; 12 nucleotides align to TRBD2. The CDR3 is 18 amino acids. The trim removed 6 bases at V and 1 base at J, leaving 13 bases unmatched. Germline CDR1 reads SNHLY; CDR2 reads FYNNEI.

The sample holds a few counts of this clonotype. The chain links TRBV2 to TRBJ2-4, with 10 positions matching TRBD1. The tail of the sequence fits TRBJ2-5 better, so the J call may be wrong. The CDR3 is 14 residues long. Per the germline V gene, CDR1 is SNHLY and CDR2 is FYNNEI. This chain's CDR3 is CASTGQGGQETQYF. DNA for the CDR3: TGTGCCAGCACCGGACAGGGGGGACAAGAGACCCAGTACTTC.

On this clonotype: An end of the junction differs from the germline gene, which may be a read error. The chain uses TRBV20-1 and TRBJ1-5, with 8 bases fitting TRBD1. CDR3 length equals 13 residues. The germline gives CDR1 DFQATT, CDR2 SNEGSKA (reference sequence). CDR3 DNA sequence: TGCAGTGCTAGGGACAGGGCTAATCAGCTCCAGCATTTT. It yields the protein CSARDRANQLQHF.

The chain is built from TRBV2 and TRBJ1-5, with D perhaps TRBD1 (6 bases). This CDR3 is 14 amino acids long. In germline, CDR1 is SNHLY, CDR2 FYNNEI. Trimming cost V 8 bases and J 0 bases, with 11 bases left between them. The chain's CDR3 is CASQDSFSNQPQHF. CDR3 DNA: TGTGCCAGCCAGGACAGTTTTAGCAATCAGCCCCAGCATTTT.

Turning to this clonotype: Given a much more abundant clone one base away, this may be a read error. This sequence joins TRBV11-2 and TRBJ2-1; D not certain. Germline V lookup: CDR1 SGHAT, CDR2 FQNNGV. There are 14 residues in the CDR3. In DNA form, the CDR3 reads TGTGCCGGCAGCTTTAGTAACAACAACAATGAGCAGTTCTTC. Encoded protein: CAGSFSNNNNEQFF. Combining the CDR3 with reference TRBV11-2 and TRBJ2-1 gives the whole variable domain EAGVAQSPRYKIIEKRQSVAFWCNPISGHATLYWYQQILGQGPKLLIQFQNNGVVDDSQLPKDRFSAERLKGVDSTLKIQPAKLEDSAVYLCAGSFSNNNNEQFFGPGTRLTVL.